The 9 T cell receptor beta chains below were found in one sample sequenced in a study of Tregs in tolerant kidney transplant recipients. This table comes from immunoSEQ multiplex PCR, and its TCRdb copy is limited to in-frame clones, with some not included. This sample has some 240,000 clones, with roughly 84% found just once. What was sequenced was CD4+ T cells from blood. The receptors come from a human donor in good health.

On this clone itself: Additional DNA sequences in this sample encode the identical CDR3. V and J are TRBV5-1 and TRBJ2-1, with TRBD1 identical over 9 bases. V lost 4 bases and J lost 10; bases outside the gene matches: 6. The length of the CDR3 is 13 residues. Germline CDR1 SGHRS, CDR2 YFSETQ. CDR3 coding DNA: TGCGCCAGCAGCGCACAGGGGGCGGGCGAGCAGTTCTTC. This codes for CASSAQGAGEQFF.

This clone was observed a single time. The chain is built from TRBV5-1 and TRBJ1-2, with 7 bases identical to TRBD1. Trimming at V came to 5 bases and at J to 2 bases, leaving 6 bases not matched to a gene. The CDR3 sequence is 14 residues long. In germline, CDR1 is SGHRS, CDR2 YFSETQ. In nucleotides, the CDR3 is TGCGCCAGCAGAGAGAGGGGGCAAAACTATGGCTACACCTTC. Its protein product is CASRERGQNYGYTF.

V is TRBV4-1 and J is TRBJ1-5, with D uncertain. Trimming left V 1 base short and J 5 bases short, with 18 bases between. This CDR3 contains 17 residues. CDR1 MGHRA and CDR2 YSYEKL come from the germline V gene. The CDR3 loop reads CASSQGVFSRSDQPQHF. Written as DNA, the CDR3 is TGCGCCAGCAGCCAAGGGGTCTTTAGCAGGAGCGATCAGCCCCAGCATTTT.

The rearrangement links TRBV6-1 to TRBJ2-2; D is perhaps TRBD1 (5 bases). The CDR3 is 17 residues long. Trimming cost V 4 bases and J 6 bases, with 21 bases left between them. In germline, CDR1 is MNHNS, CDR2 SASEGT. CDR3 in DNA: TGTGCCAGCAGTGCCTATCCACAGGCCTTAGGCCCCGGGGAGCTGTTTTTT. This sequence encodes CASSAYPQALGPGELFF.

CDR3 amino acids: CATSRDLGGTGLYNEQFF. In DNA form, the CDR3 reads TGTGCCACCAGCAGAGATCTCGGCGGGACCGGACTGTACAATGAGCAGTTCTTC. The chain employs TRBV15 and TRBJ2-1; D possibly corresponds to TRBD2 (6 bases). CDR3 length: 18 residues. V was trimmed by 0 bases and J by 4 bases, leaving 19 bases between them. CDR1 is LNHNV and CDR2 is YYDKDF in the germline V gene (reference sequence).

The CDR3 loop is CASSLGGGGNSYNEQFF. The CDR3 DNA sequence: TGTGCCAGCAGCTTAGGGGGCGGGGGCAACTCCTACAATGAGCAGTTCTTC. V usage is TRBV7-9 and J usage is TRBJ2-1; the D gene is possibly TRBD2 (7 bases). Between the trimmed V and J ends, which lost 1 base and 0 bases, there was a span of 13 bases. The CDR3 has 17 amino acids. The germline CDR1 and CDR2 sequences are SEHNR and FQNEAQ (reference sequence).

V usage is TRBV29-1 and J usage is TRBJ2-3, with D possibly matching TRBD2 (6 bases). Germline V gene lookup returns CDR1 SQVTM and CDR2 ANQGSEA. The CDR3 spans 14 residues. V lost 5 bases to trimming and J lost 0 bases, with 12 bases between them. Here the CDR3 reads CSVIGTSSTDTQYF. The CDR3 bases are TGCAGCGTTATAGGGACTTCCAGCACAGATACGCAGTATTTT.

To note about this clone: This sample includes further DNA sequences coding for the same CDR3. The gene calls are TRBV6-5 and TRBJ1-3, with TRBD1 as a possible D gene (5 bases). The CDR3 has 15 amino acids. Trimming pared 6 bases from V and 2 bases from J, leaving 14 bases between. Per the germline V gene, CDR1 is MNHEY and CDR2 is SVGAGI. As DNA, the CDR3 is TGTGCCAGCAGCCGTACCGGGACCGCTGGAAACACCATATATTTT. Encoded protein: CASSRTGTAGNTIYF.

The gene calls are TRBV9 and TRBJ2-1; D is ambiguous. The CDR3 sequence is 12 residues long. V was cut by 0 bases and J by 10 bases, with 8 bases left in between. Germline CDR1 and CDR2: SGDLS and YYNGEE. Here the CDR3 reads CASSVGIREQFF. CDR3 nucleotides: TGTGCCAGCAGCGTAGGCATCCGGGAGCAGTTCTTC. The full variable domain, completed using reference TRBV9 and TRBJ2-1, is DSGVTQTPKHLITATGQRVTLRCSPRSGDLSVYWYQQSLDQGLQFLIQYYNGEERAKGNILERFSAQQFPDLHSELNLSSLELGDSALYFCASSVGIREQFFGPGTRLTVL.